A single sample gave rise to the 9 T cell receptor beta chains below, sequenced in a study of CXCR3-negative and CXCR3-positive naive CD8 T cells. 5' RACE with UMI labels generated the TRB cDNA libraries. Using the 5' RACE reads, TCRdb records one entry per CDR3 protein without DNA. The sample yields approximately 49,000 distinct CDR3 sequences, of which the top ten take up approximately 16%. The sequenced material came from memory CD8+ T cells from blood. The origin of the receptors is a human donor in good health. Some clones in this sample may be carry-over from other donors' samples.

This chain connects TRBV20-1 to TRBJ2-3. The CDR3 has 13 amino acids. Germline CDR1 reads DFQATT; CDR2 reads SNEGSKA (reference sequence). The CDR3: CSASDREPDTQYF.

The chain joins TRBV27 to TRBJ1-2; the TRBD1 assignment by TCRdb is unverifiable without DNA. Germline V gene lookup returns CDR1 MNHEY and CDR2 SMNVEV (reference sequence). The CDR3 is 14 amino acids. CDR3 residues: CASSPGGIRSGYTF.

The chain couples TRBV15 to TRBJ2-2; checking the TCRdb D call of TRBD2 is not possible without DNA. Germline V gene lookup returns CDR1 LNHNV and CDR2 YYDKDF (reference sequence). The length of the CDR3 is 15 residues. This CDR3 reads CATSRVEAITGELFF.

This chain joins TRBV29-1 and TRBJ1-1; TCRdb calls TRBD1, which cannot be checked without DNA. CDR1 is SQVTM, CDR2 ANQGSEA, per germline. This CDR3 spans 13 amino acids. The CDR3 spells CSVEVIGGTEAFF.

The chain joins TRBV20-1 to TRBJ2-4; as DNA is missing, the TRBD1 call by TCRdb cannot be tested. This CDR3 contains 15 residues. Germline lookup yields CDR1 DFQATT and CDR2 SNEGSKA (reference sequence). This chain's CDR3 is CSARNIELAKNIQYF.

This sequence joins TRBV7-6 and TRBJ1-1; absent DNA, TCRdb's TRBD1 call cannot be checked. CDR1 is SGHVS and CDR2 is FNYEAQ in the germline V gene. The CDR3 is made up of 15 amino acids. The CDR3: CASSSRQGMNTEAFF.

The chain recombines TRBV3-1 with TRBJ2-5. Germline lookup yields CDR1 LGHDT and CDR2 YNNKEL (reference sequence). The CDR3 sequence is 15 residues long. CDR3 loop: CASSQALASLETQYF.

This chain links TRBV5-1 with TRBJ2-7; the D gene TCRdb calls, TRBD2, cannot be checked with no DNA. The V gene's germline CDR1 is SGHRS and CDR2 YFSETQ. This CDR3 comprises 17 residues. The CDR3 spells CASSFGTSGISSYEQYF.

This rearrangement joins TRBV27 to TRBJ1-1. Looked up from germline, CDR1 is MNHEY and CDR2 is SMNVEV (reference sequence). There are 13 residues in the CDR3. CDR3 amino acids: CASSYRMNTEAFF.